A single T cell receptor beta chain is shown here with its context. Its matching antigen is unknown. This sample is part of a study of T cell repertoires in cytomegalovirus infection. Study context: Newly reported HLA-C-restricted and thoroughly characterized HLA-B-restricted CMV epitopes were employed. In public TCR beta signatures, there were indications of both CMV infection and matching HLA type.

TCRdb re-derived calls from the reads in MiXCR, one entry per CDR3 protein. The sample shows about 280,000 distinct CDR3 sequences, less than 25% of them seen only once. General study points: Dominant in the ex vivo response were TCR beta clonotypes restricted by HLA-C and specific for CMV.

V was pared by 4 bases and J by 4 bases, with 11 bases between. Germline V gene lookup returns CDR1 LNHDA and CDR2 SQIVND (reference sequence). The CDR3 extends over 14 amino acids. Sequenced here: cultured PBMCs, sampled from culture after CMV antigen stimulation. This clonotype originated in a human donor in good health (CMV status not recorded). Some clones in this sample may be carry-over from other donors' samples. The chain has TRBV19 and TRBJ2-1; D is perhaps TRBD1 (6 bases). For the CDR3, the DNA is TGTGCCAGTAGTAACGGACAGCCGTACAATGAGCAGTTCTTC. Amino acids: CASSNGQPYNEQFF.